Detailed here is one TCR beta chain. This specimen belongs to a study of technical replicates of blood from several donors. The data were produced by immunoSEQ multiplex PCR, yet TCRdb's version contains in-frame clones alone and is incomplete. Of around 56,000 clones in the sample, 90% to 95% are singletons; the top ten hold around 3%. This CDR3 has 15 amino acids. CDR1 is MNHEY and CDR2 is SMNVEV in the germline V gene (reference sequence). The germline V and J ends were trimmed by 3 bases and 3 bases, with 14 bases remaining between them. The J gene is TRBJ1-1, the V gene TRBV27, with a weak D call TRBD1 (6 bases). This sequence originates from a human donor in good health. Some clones in this sample may be carry-over from other donors' samples. Sequenced input: PBMCs. In DNA form, the CDR3 reads TGTGCCAGCAGTTTGGGTTGGGGGCTCGACACTGAAGCTTTCTTT. Translating it yields CASSLGWGLDTEAFF.